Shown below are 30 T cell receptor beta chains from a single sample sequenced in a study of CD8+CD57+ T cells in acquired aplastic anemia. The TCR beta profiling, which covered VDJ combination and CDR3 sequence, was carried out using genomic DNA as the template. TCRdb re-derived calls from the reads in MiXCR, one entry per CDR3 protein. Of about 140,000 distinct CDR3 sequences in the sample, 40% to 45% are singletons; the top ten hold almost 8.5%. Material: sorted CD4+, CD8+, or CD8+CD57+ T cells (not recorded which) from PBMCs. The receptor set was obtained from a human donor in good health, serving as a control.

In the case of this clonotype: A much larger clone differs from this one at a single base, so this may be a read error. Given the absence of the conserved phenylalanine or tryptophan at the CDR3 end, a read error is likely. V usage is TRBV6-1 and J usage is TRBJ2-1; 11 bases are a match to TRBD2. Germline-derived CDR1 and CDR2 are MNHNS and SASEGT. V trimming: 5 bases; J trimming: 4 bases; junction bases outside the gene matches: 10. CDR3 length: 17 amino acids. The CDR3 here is CASSPTPGTSGYNEQFL. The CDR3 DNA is TGTGCCAGCAGTCCCACCCCCGGGACTAGCGGTTACAATGAGCAGTTCCTC.

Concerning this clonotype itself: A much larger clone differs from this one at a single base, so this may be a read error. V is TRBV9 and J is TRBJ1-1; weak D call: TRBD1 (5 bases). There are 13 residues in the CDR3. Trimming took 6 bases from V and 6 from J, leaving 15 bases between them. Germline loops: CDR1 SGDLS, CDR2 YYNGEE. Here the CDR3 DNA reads TGTGCCAGCACGAGAGGGGAGTGGGCTGAAGCTTTCTTT. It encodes CASTRGEWAEAFF.

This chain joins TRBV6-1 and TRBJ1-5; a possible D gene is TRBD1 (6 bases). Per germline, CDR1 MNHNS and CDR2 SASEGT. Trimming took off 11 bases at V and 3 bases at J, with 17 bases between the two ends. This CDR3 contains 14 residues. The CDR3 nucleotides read TGTGCCGGACGCCCGGGGGGCCCCAATCAGCCCCAGCATTTT. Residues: CAGRPGGPNQPQHF.

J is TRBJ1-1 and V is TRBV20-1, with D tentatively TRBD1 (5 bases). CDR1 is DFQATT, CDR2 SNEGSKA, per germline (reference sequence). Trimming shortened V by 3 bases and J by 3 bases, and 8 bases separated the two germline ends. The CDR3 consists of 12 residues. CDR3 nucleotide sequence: TGCAGTGCTAGGACCAGGGACACTGAAGCTTTCTTT. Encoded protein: CSARTRDTEAFF.

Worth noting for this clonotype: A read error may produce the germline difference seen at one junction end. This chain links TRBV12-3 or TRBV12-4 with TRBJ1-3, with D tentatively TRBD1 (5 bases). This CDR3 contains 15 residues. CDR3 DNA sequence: TGTGCCAGCAGTTTAGCGGGGGAAGGGAAAAACACCTTATATTTT. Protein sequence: CASSLAGEGKNTLYF.

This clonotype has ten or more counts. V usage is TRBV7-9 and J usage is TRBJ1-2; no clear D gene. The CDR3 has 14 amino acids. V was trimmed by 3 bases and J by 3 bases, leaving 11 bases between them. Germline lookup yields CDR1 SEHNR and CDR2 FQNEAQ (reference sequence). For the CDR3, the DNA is TGTGCCAGCAGCTTCGGGGAGGTTGACTATGGCTACACCTTC. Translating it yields CASSFGEVDYGYTF.

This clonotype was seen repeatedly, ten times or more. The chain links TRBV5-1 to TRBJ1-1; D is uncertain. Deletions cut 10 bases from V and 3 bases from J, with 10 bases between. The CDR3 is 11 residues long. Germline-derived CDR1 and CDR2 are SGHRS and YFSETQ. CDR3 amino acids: CAYTIDTEAFF. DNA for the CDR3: TGCGCCTATACCATCGACACTGAAGCTTTCTTT. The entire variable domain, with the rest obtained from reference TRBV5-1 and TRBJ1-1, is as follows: KAGVTQTPRYLIKTRGQQVTLSCSPISGHRSVSWYQQTPGQGLQFLFEYFSETQRNKGNFPGRFSGRQFSNSRSEMNVSTLELGDSALYLCAYTIDTEAFFGQGTRLTVV.

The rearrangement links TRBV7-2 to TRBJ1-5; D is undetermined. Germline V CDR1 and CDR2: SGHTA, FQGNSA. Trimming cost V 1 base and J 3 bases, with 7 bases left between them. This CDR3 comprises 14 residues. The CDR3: CASSLGPPNQPQHF. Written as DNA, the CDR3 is TGTGCCAGCAGCTTAGGTCCCCCCAATCAGCCCCAGCATTTT.

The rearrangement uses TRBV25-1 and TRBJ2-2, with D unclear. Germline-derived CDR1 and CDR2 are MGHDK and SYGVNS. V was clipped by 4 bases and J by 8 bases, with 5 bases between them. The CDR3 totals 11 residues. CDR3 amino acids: CASSVVGELFF. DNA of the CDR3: TGTGCCAGCAGTGTTGTAGGGGAGCTGTTTTTT.

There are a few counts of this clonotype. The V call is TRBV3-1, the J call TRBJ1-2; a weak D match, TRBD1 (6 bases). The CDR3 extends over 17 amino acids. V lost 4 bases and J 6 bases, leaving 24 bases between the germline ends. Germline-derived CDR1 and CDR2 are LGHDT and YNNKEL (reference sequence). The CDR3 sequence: CASSLRAGVPARDGYTF. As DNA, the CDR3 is TGTGCCAGCAGCCTCCGCGCAGGGGTTCCCGCCCGGGATGGCTACACCTTC.

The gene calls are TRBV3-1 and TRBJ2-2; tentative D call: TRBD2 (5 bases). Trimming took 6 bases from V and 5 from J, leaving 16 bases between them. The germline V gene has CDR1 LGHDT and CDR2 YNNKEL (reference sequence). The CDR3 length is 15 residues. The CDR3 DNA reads TGTGCCAGCAGGGAAGGACTTAGAACTACCGGGGAGCTGTTTTTT. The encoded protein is CASREGLRTTGELFF. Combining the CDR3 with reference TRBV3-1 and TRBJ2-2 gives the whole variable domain DTAVSQTPKYLVTQMGNDKSIKCEQNLGHDTMYWYKQDSKKFLKIMFSYNNKELIINETVPNRFSPKSPDKAHLNLHINSLELGDSAVYFCASREGLRTTGELFFGEGSRLTVL.

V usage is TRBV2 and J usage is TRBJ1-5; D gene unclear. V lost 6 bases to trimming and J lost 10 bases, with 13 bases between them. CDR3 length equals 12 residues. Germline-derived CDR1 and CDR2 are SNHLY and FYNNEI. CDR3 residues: CASRGYTGPQHF. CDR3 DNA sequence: TGTGCCAGCAGGGGATACACGGGTCCCCAGCATTTT.

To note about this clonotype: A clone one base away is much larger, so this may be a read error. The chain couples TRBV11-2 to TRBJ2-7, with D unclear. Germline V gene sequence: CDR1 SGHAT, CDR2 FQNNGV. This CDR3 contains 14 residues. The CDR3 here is CPSSYLFGPYEQYF. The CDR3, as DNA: TGTCCCAGCAGCTACCTTTTCGGGCCCTACGAGCAGTACTTC.

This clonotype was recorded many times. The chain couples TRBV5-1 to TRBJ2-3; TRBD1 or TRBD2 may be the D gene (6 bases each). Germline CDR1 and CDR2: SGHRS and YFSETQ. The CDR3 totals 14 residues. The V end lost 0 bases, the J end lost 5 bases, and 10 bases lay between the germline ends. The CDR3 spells CASSLVGGLDTQYF. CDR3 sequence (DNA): TGCGCCAGCAGCTTGGTCGGGGGCTTAGATACGCAGTATTTT.

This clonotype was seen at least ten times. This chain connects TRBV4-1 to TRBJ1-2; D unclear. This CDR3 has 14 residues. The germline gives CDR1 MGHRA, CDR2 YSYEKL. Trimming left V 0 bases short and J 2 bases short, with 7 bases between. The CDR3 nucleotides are TGCGCCAGCAGCCAAGAGGGCAGAAACTATGGCTACACCTTC. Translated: CASSQEGRNYGYTF.

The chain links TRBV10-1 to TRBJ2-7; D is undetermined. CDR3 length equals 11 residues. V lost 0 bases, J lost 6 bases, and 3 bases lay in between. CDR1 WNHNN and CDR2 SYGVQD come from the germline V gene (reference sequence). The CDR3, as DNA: TGCGCCAGCAGTGAGTCGGTCGAGCAGTACTTC. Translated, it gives CASSESVEQYF.

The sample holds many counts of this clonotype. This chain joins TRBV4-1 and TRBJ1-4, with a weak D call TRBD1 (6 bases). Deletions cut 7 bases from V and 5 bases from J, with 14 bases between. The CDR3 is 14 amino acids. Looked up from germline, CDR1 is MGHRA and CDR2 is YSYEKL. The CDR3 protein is CASTPGTKNEKLFF. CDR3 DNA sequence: TGCGCCAGCACCCCCGGGACAAAAAATGAAAAACTGTTTTTT.

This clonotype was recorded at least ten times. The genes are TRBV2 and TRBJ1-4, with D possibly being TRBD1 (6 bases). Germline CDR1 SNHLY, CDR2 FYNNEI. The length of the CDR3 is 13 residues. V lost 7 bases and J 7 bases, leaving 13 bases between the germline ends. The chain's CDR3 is CASKVGQIEKLFF. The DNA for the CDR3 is TGTGCCAGCAAAGTTGGACAGATTGAAAAACTGTTTTTT.

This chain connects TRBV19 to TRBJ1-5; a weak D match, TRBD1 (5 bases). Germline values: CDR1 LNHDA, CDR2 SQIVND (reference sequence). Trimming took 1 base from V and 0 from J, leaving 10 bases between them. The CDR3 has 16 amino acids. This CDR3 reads CASSIGWGNSNQPQHF. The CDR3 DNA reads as TGTGCCAGTAGTATAGGGTGGGGGAATAGCAATCAGCCCCAGCATTTT. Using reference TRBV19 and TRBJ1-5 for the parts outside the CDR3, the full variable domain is DGGITQSPKYLFRKEGQNVTLSCEQNLNHDAMYWYRQDPGQGLRLIYYSQIVNDFQKGDIAEGYSVSREKKESFPLTVTSAQKNPTAFYLCASSIGWGNSNQPQHFGDGTRLSIL.

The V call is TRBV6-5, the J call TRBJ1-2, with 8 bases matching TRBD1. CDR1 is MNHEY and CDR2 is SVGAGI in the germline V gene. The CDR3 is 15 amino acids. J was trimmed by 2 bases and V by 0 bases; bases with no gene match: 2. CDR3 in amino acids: CASSYSDRVNYGYTF. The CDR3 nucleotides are TGTGCCAGCAGTTACTCGGACAGGGTAAACTATGGCTACACCTTC.

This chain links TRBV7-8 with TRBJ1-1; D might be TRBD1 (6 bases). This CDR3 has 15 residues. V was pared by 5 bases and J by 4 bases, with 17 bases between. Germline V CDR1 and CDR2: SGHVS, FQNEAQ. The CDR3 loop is CASSPRTDPLTEAFF. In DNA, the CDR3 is TGTGCCAGCAGCCCCCGGACAGATCCACTCACTGAAGCTTTCTTT.

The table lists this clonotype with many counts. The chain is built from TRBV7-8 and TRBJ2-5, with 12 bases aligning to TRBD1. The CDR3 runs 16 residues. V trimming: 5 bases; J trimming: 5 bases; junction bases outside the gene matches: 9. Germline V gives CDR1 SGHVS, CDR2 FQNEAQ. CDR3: CASSRLGTGGHETQYF. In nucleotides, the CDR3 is TGTGCCAGCAGCAGACTCGGGACAGGGGGCCATGAGACCCAGTACTTC. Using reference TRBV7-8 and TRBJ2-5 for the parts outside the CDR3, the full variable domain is GAGVSQSPRYKVAKRGQDVALRCDPISGHVSLFWYQQALGQGPEFLTYFQNEAQLDKSGLPSDRFFAERPEGSVSTLKIQRTQQEDSAVYLCASSRLGTGGHETQYFGPGTRLLVL.

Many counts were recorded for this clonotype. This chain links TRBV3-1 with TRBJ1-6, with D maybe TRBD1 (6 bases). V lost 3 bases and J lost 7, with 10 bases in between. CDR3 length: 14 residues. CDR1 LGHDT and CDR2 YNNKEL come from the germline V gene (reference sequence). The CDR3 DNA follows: TGTGCCAGCAGCCAGGGACATATGAATTCACCCCTCCACTTT. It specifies CASSQGHMNSPLHF.

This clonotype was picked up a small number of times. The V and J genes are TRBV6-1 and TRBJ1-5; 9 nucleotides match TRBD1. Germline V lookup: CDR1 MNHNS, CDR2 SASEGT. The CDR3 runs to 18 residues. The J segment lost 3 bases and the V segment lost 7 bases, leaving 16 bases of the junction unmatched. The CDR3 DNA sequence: TGTGCCAGCATCCCCCCTCGACTAGGACAGGGGAACAATCAGCCCCAGCATTTT. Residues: CASIPPRLGQGNNQPQHF.

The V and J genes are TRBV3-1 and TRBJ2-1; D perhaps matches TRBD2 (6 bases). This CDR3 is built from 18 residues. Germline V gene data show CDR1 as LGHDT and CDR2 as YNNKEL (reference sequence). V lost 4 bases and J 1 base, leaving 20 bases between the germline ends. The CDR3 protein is CASSRVRLADNSYNEQFF. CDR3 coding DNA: TGTGCCAGCAGCCGAGTGCGGTTAGCGGACAATTCCTACAATGAGCAGTTCTTC.

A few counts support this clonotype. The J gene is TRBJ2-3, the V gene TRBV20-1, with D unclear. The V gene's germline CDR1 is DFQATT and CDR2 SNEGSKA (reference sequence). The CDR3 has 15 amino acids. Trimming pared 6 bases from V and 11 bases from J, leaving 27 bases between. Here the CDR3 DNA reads TGCAGTGCACTGTCCCCGGTGAACTCAGCCTATGAGCAGTATTTT. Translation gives CSALSPVNSAYEQYF.

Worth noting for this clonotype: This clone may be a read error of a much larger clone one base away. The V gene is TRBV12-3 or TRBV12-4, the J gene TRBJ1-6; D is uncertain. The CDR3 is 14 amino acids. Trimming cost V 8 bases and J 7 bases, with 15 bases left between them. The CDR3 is CASSSSGQNSPLHF. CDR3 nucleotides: TGTGCCAGCTCTTCCTCTGGGCAAAATTCACCCCTCCACTTT.

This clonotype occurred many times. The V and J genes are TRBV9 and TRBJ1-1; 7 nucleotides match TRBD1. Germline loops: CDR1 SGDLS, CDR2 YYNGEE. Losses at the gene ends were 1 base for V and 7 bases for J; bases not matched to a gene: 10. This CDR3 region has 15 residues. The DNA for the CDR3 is TGTGCCAGCAGCGTAAACTGGGACAGCGCCAGTGAAGCTTTCTTT. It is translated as CASSVNWDSASEAFF. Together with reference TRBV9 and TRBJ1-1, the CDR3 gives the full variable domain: DSGVTQTPKHLITATGQRVTLRCSPRSGDLSVYWYQQSLDQGLQFLIQYYNGEERAKGNILERFSAQQFPDLHSELNLSSLELGDSALYFCASSVNWDSASEAFFGQGTRLTVV.

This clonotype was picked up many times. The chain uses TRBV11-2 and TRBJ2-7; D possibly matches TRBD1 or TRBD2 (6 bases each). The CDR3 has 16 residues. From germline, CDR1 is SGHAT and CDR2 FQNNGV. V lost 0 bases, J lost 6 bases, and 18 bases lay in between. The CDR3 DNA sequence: TGTGCCAGCAGCTTAGAGTCTAGCTGGAGGGGGTTCGAGCAGTACTTC. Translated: CASSLESSWRGFEQYF.

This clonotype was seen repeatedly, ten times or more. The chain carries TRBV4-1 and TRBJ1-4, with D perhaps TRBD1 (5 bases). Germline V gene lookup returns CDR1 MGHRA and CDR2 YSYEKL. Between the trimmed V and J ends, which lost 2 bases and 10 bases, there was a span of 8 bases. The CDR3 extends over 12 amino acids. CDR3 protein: CASSQPRGKLFF. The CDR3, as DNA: TGCGCCAGCAGCCAACCAAGGGGAAAACTGTTTTTT.